The subject of this entry is one T cell receptor beta chain. No antigen is known for it. TCRdb passed the reads through MiXCR, listing each CDR3 protein once. The sample consists of hundreds of thousands of distinct CDR3 sequences, 20% to 25% of them appearing once. The data originate from a study of T cell repertoires in cytomegalovirus infection. Germline CDR1 is SGHDN and CDR2 is FVKESK. The length of the CDR3 is 16 residues. Deletions cut 0 bases from V and 4 bases from J, with 10 bases between. Study results and caveats: HLA-C-restricted TCR beta clonotypes specific for CMV led the ex vivo response.

V and J are TRBV14 and TRBJ1-6, with D unresolved. This receptor was obtained from a human donor in good health (CMV status not recorded). Some clones in this sample may be carry-over from other donors' samples. The sequencing sample was made of CD8+ T cells from PBMCs. The CDR3 bases are TGTGCCAGCAGCCAAGATAGATACGGATATAATTCACCCCTCCACTTT. This translates into CASSQDRYGYNSPLHF.